This T cell receptor (beta chain) appears in the sequencing data of a study of cytomegalovirus exposure and HLA in healthy donors. 13 Jbeta primers and 60 Vbeta primers were used for the PCR. TCRdb's copy holds only in-frame clones and misses some; the assay was immunoSEQ multiplex PCR. This listing includes 140,000 to 150,000 clones. As regards this clone: Its target is unknown.

Germline V CDR1 and CDR2: SGHNT, YYREEE (reference sequence). This CDR3 spans 14 amino acids. Trimming pared 2 bases from V and 4 bases from J, leaving 12 bases between. Study-wide points: Most sequenced TCRs were rare (though some public TCRs occurred in many donors). Previously analyzed data showed that most TCR beta V segments were productive at a frequency of about 87% or about 30%. The authors later linked a missense DCLRE1C variant to TCR beta V- and J-gene trimming. Later analysis identified several of the most significant clusters that appeared linked to common viral pathogens.

Sequencing input: PBMCs. The V call is TRBV5-4, the J call TRBJ2-5; D gene unclear. The source is a male donor in good health and CMV-seronegative. CDR3 sequence: CASSFPPPRETQYF. CDR3 DNA: TGTGCCAGCAGCTTCCCCCCTCCCAGAGAGACCCAGTACTTC.